This T cell receptor (beta chain) was obtained from a study of a mutant IDH1 vaccine in newly diagnosed glioma. Study at large: Patients received vaccination from 4-6 weeks after radiotherapy alone, or with temozolomide cycles.

With respect to this clone: Its antigen is not identified.

Time point denoted: week 5, during vaccination. Every single dose of the vaccine, 300 ug of mutant IDH1 20-mer peptide, came with topical imiquimod. Repertoires were generated with immunoSEQ multiplex PCR, while TCRdb's copy carries only in-frame clones and drops some. This table has some 36,000 clones, 81% appearing once. With V trimmed by 6 bases and J by 0 bases, 4 bases remained unmatched. The CDR3 runs to 14 residues. Germline CDR1 is SNHLY and CDR2 is FYNNEI. Sequenced here: PBMCs, sampled from a glioma patient whose treatment included an IDH1 peptide vaccine. V and J are TRBV2 and TRBJ1-1, with 7 positions matching TRBD1. The TCR comes from a man in his forties or fifties with glioma. Written as DNA, the CDR3 is TGTGCCAGCAGGATACAGGGGATGAACACTGAAGCTTTCTTT. This translates into CASRIQGMNTEAFF.